This entry is about one TCR beta chain. Its cognate antigen is unknown. This entry is derived from a study of T cell responses to AZD1222 COVID-19 vaccine. Study-wide points: White British donors predominated, females outnumbered males, and clonal diversity was possibly underestimated.

From germline, CDR1 is SGHTA and CDR2 FQGNSA. The CDR3 is made up of 16 amino acids. V lost 2 bases, J lost 3 bases, and 8 bases stayed unmatched. Sequencing used immunoSEQ multiplex PCR; TCRdb keeps in-frame clones, though not all of them. Here the sample spans roughly 190,000 clones, about nine tenths being singletons. This chain joins TRBV7-2 and TRBJ2-3, with TRBD2 matching over 7 bases. Specimen: peripheral blood, collected 28 days after the second AZD1222 dose. This TCR came from an adult who received the AZD1222 COVID-19 vaccine. In DNA form, the CDR3 reads TGTGCCAGCAGCTTATTTAGGGGAGGGGTGACAGATACGCAGTATTTT. It is translated as CASSLFRGGVTDTQYF.